This T cell receptor beta chain was recovered during a study of tumor-infiltrating lymphocytes in primary liver carcinoma. Study at large: The neoplasms were of stage T1-T3 N0M0, with dimensions of roughly 4 to 11 cm across.

The V gene's germline CDR1 is WSHSY and CDR2 SAAADI. The CDR3 extends over 13 amino acids. The investigators made TCR beta cDNA from roughly 0.45 ug total RNA, using a constant-region primer. Library construction for TCR beta comprised three nested multiplex PCR rounds performed with slightly modified ARM-PCR. TRBV1-TRBV30 forward primers and a C-beta reverse primer were used in the first two PCR rounds, which each ran for 9 to 10 cycles. TCRdb analysed the multiplex PCR reads with MiXCR anew, one entry per CDR3 protein. The data show fewer than 85,000 distinct CDR3 sequences, approximately 70% seen once. DNA and RNA were both co-extracted from approximately 20-30 mg of bulk tissue that had not been sorted. At sampling, these chronic HBV carriers had received no treatment. This clonotype turned up a few times. The antigen remains unidentified. Since a much larger clone is just one base distant, this may be a read error.

Overall study results and limits: Tumor-adjacent and tumor-blood pairs shared a smaller degree of overlap than tumor region pairs. Tumor tissue displayed a significantly greater top-250-clone fraction than blood (p = 0.039).

The specimen was tumor-adjacent normal liver tissue. The receptor comes from a man aged 40-50 years with primary liver carcinoma and hepatitis B virus infection. This chain uses TRBV10-2 with TRBJ1-2, with TRBD1 as a possible D gene (5 bases). The CDR3 region is CASGEEGLYGYTF. DNA for the CDR3: TGCGCCAGCGGTGAGGAGGGGCTCTATGGCTACACCTTC.